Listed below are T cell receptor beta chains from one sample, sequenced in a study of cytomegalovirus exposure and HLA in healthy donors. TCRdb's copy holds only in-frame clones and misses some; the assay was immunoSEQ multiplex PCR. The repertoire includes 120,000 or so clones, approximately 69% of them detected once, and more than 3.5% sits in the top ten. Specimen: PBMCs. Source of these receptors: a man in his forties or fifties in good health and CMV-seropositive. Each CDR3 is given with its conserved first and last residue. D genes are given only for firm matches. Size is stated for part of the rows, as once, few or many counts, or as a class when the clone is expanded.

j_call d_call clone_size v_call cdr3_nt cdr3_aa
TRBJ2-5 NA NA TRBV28 TGTGCCAGCAGTTTTTCGAGAGAGACCCAGTACTTC CASSFSRETQYF
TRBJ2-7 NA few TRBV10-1 TGCGCCAGCAGTGAGTCGGTAGCGGCCGCCTACGAGCAGTACTTC CASSESVAAAYEQYF
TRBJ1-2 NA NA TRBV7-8 TGTGCCAGCAGCCTAATACCTCGTGGTATCTATGGCTACACCTTC CASSLIPRGIYGYTF
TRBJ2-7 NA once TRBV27 TGTGCCAGCAGTTTGGGGTCAGGGGTTGGGCAGTACTTC CASSLGSGVGQYF
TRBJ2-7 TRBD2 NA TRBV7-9 TGTGCCAGCAGCCGGACCGGACTAGCCTACGAGCAGTACTTC CASSRTGLAYEQYF
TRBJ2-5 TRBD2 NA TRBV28 TGTGCCAGCAGTCGACTAGCGGGAGAACAAGAGACCCAGTACTTC CASSRLAGEQETQYF
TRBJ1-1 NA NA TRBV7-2 TGTGCCTCGTCGTCACAGCAAACTTCCGAAGCTTTCTTT CASSSQQTSEAFF
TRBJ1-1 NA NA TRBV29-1 TGCAGCATATCCCGCGGGAGGAACACTGAAGCTTTCTTT CSISRGRNTEAFF
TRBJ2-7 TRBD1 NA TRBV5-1 TGCGCCAGCAGTTTAGGACAGGGTGTCTCCTACGAGCAGTACTTC CASSLGQGVSYEQYF
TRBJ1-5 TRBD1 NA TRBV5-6 TGTGCCAGCAGCTGGACAGGGGGCCCCAATCAGCCCCAGCATTTT CASSWTGGPNQPQHF
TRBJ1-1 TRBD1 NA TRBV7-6 TGTGCCAGCAGCTTAGCATCCGGGACAGGGGGCGCATCAAACACTGAAGCTTTCTTT CASSLASGTGGASNTEAFF
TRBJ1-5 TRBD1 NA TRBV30 TGTGCCTGGCAAGGGGGCTATAGCAATCAGCCCCAGCATTTT CAWQGGYSNQPQHF
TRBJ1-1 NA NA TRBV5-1 TGCGCCAGCAGCCTGGACAGTACCCAGACCGCTGAAGCTTTCTTT CASSLDSTQTAEAFF
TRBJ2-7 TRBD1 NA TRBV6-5 TGTGCCAGCAGTTCGGGACAGGGGGGTACCTACGAGCAGTACTTC CASSSGQGGTYEQYF
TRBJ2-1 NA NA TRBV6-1 TGTGCCAGCAGGGCTAGCGACGGGGTAAACAATGAGCAGTTCTTC CASRASDGVNNEQFF
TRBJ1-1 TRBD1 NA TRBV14 TGTGCCAGCAGCCAACCGGACAGGGGACCTGAAGCTTTCTTT CASSQPDRGPEAFF
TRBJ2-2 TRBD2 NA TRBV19 TGTGCCAGTAGTAAGTCTAGCGGGGGGTCGACGAACACCGGGGAGCTGTTTTTT CASSKSSGGSTNTGELFF
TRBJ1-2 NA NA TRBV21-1 TGTGCCAGCAGGAAGGACAGGGGTTCTGGCTACACCTTC CASRKDRGSGYTF
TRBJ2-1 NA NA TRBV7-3 TGTGCCAGCAGCCCCGTCAGGGGGGACAATGAGCAGTTCTTC CASSPVRGDNEQFF
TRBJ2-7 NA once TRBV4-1 TGCGCCAGCAGCCAAGTTTTGGTACCAGGTCAAGCCTACGAGCAGTACTTC CASSQVLVPGQAYEQYF